This T cell receptor beta chain was sequenced during a study of T cell repertoires in cytomegalovirus infection (dated 2019 in TCRdb). Background on the whole study: Because public TCR beta signatures pointed to carriage of CMV infection together with the matching HLA type, the HLA type of each donor mattered for the analysis.

For CDR1 and CDR2, the germline V gene (reference sequence) lists SEHNR and FQNEAQ. V is pruned by 7 bases and J by 4 bases, leaving 11 bases of the junction without a gene match. The CDR3 measures 15 amino acids from cysteine to phenylalanine. CDR3 DNA only is kept here, 45 bases in frame from base 1. Sequencer: Illumina HiSeq 1500. The raw public reads went through TCRdb reprocessing: fastp at Q25, MiXCR clone calling, in-frame beta chains kept. Rows are unified per CDR3 protein, each entry keeping the most common DNA and genes. The sample contains hundreds of thousands of distinct CDR3 sequences, about 24% of them found a single time. In total, the top ten clones hold 8% of the sample. Remarks on this clonotype: There is no known antigen for this receptor. No much larger clone exists at a distance of one base, and base qualities are not known.

What the authors observed across the whole study: In both this cohort and an independent roughly 350-donor cohort, the cumulative frequency of public TCR beta family members distinguished carriers of CMV infection plus the relevant HLA type. The ex vivo response was dominated by HLA-C-restricted CMV-specific TCR beta clonotypes, and the single most frequent clonotype in two of eight donors was supplied by these HLA-C-restricted clonotypes.

The sequencing sample was made of CD8+ T cells from PBMCs. The chain employs TRBV7-9 and TRBJ2-3; a stretch of 7 junction bases matches TRBD2. This receptor was obtained from a human donor in good health (CMV status not recorded). Some clones in this sample may be carry-over from other donors' samples. The CDR3 loop reads CASTPSGLGADTQYF. In nucleotide form, the sequence is TGTGCCAGCACCCCCTCAGGACTAGGGGCAGATACGCAGTATTTT.